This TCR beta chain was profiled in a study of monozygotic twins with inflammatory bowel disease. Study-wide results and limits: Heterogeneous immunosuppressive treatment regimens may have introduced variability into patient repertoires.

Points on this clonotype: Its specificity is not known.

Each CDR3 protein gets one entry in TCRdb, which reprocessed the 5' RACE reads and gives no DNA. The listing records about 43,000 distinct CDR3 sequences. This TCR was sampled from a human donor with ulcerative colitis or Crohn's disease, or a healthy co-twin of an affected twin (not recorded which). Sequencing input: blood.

CDR3 amino acids: CAWSIVPGAYEQYF. The chain recombines TRBV30 with TRBJ2-7; checking the TCRdb D call of TRBD2 is not possible without DNA. Germline V gene sequence: CDR1 GTSNPN, CDR2 SVGIG (reference sequence). This CDR3 is built from 14 residues. Full variable domain (outside the CDR3, taken from reference TRBV30 and TRBJ2-7): SQTIHQWPATLVQPVGSPLSLECTVEGTSNPNLYWYRQAAGRGLQLLFYSVGIGQISSEVPQNLSASRPQDRQFILSSKKLLLSDSGFYLCAWSIVPGAYEQYFGPGTRLTVT.